This T cell receptor beta chain was found in a study of shared clonotypes between healthy human individuals (dated by TCRdb to 2020 to 2022). Some background on the complete study: The cohort comprised a couple of women and a few men aged 18 to 49 years. To estimate repertoire size and how much clonotypes are shared between individuals, the study performed deep sequencing of blood TCR repertoires from a few healthy adults. Per donor, three plates each were used for CD4 naive and CD4 memory, two for CD8 naive, and one for CD8 memory. Libraries were prepared and TCR repertoires were sequenced by different laboratories using diverse techniques, in order to increase sequencing depth and limit assay-specific biases. Leukapheresis yielded between about 0.8 and 8.9 billion PBMCs per donor. The research as a whole found: Across four donors, approximately 4.9% of naive CD4, over 3% of naive CD8, about 2.3% of memory CD4, and 0.4% to 0.45% of memory CD8 clonotypes were shared. Because the study included a small number of donors, the genetic and exposure-history diversity represented was limited. Pairwise subsampling led to the expectation that sequencing depth would affect the degree of clonotype sharing among donors. Higher generation probabilities were observed for clonotypes shared by all four sorted-subset donors than for non-shared clonotypes. Naive subsets generally had larger estimated clonotype richness than memory subsets. Rarefaction of sorted-subset datasets indicated incomplete sequencing despite the large sequencing depth. Sampling was restricted to blood, and TCR repertoires in tissue are likely to differ from TCR repertoires in blood.

Donors were healthy HIV-negative adults with no recently reported acute infections or vaccinations. All donors were Caucasian adults living in Nashville, Tennessee, USA. CD4+ T cells were enriched by magnetic negative selection; naive cells were then positively selected on CD45RA, and the negative fraction formed the memory subset. Blood was collected by leukapheresis, and PBMCs were isolated by Ficoll-Histopaque density gradient centrifugation and then cryopreserved in liquid nitrogen vapor phase. Analytical flow cytometry was used to check the purity and quantity of each magnetically sorted T cell population. Genomic DNA was isolated from every sorted fraction and measured by UV absorbance on a Nanodrop 2000c. Using the deep immunoSEQ assay, multiplex PCR amplified TCR CDR3 regions from genomic DNA. Extracted genomic DNA from each cell subset was distributed evenly across all wells of several immunoSEQ 96-well plates, and each plate was treated as a replicate. For sorted subsets, roughly 0.2 ug genomic DNA, equal to about 30,000 T cell genomes, was loaded into each replicate PCR. Purified libraries were measured with a Qubit 3.0 fluorometer, size-checked on a Bioanalyzer 2100, and measured again with the KAPA Library Quantification kit. Every immunoSEQ 96-well plate was sequenced on a separate single-read 150-cycle Illumina NextSeq 550 flow cell. On the authors' methods: Because the immunoSEQ output included only junctional sequences and no quality scores, the filtering could not be the same as the filtering used for full-length reads. Sequences were annotated with PyIR, a Python wrapper for IgBLAST v1.9, using IMGT germline references to assign V/J genes and CDR3. Reads with weak V/J assignments (E-value above 1e-6), missing CDR3, stop codons, out-of-frame junctions, or ambiguous translated residues were removed. V3J clonotypes were defined by identical inferred V gene, J gene, and CDR3 amino acid sequence. Percentage overlap between repertoires was computed as shared unique clonotypes divided by the size of the smaller repertoire. Repertoire richness was assessed with RTK rarefaction, the Chao1 estimator, and Recon v2.1 estimates of unobserved clonotypes. OLGA was used to compute generation probabilities for all TCRbeta clonotypes that the gDNA method yielded from a handful of donors. TCRdb provides this immuneACCESS table in a form limited to in-frame rearrangements. Some clones are lacking; in checked studies, under half of them reflect an unresolved V gene, and why the rest are absent is not known. Clone size and V and J calls were adopted from that table, with D and trimming inferred from the DNA. This sample gives about a million clones in total; approximately 75% of them show up just once. The top ten hold 0.89% of the sample.

Notes on this clone: The target of this receptor is not known. Base qualities are not provided; no much larger clone lies one nucleotide away.

CDR1 and CDR2, looked up from the germline V gene, are MNHEY and SVGAGI. Spanning cysteine to phenylalanine, the CDR3 consists of 14 amino acids. Here the CDR3 DNA is all that survives: 42 bases in frame from base 1. Trimming costs V 0 bases and J 6 bases, and their ends lie 12 bases apart. The rearranged chain carries TRBV6-5 and TRBJ2-7; the D gene assignment is perhaps TRBD1 or TRBD2, with each matching 5 bases. The sequencing sample was made of memory CD4+ T cells from PBMCs. This specimen's cell subset or site label, per the study, means: CD45RA-negative fraction. The source of this sequence is a man between 18 and 29 years old in good health. Some clones in this sample may be carry-over from other donors' samples. For the CDR3, the sequence is CASSYSTTGGEQYF. DNA sequence: TGTGCCAGCAGTTACTCGACTACAGGCGGCGAGCAGTACTTC.